Below, 16 T cell receptor beta chains from the same sample are listed, as sequenced in a study of metastatic and nonmetastatic thyroid tumors. Every patient underwent thyroid surgery untreated. MiXCR reprocessed the PCR reads for TCRdb. The table records some 21,000 clones, around 9.9% of them present only once. The sample comprised blood. These receptors came from a female donor with papillary thyroid cancer or a benign thyroid nodule (not recorded which). Some clones in this sample may be carry-over from other donors' samples.

A remark on this clone: This may be a read error: a much more frequent sequence differs by one nucleotide. The chain carries TRBV7-3 and TRBJ2-5; 10 nucleotides line up with TRBD1. The length of the CDR3 is 14 residues. CDR1 and CDR2 from the germline V gene are SGHTA and FQGTGA. The J segment lost 4 bases and the V segment lost 5 bases, leaving 4 bases of the junction unmatched. The CDR3 loop is CASSRTGGPETQYF. The DNA for the CDR3 is TGTGCCAGCAGCCGGACAGGGGGGCCAGAGACCCAGTACTTC.

This clone has ten or more counts. The CDR3 protein is CASSQPGLAGVGTGELFF. As DNA, the CDR3 is TGCGCCAGCAGCCAACCGGGACTAGCGGGAGTGGGCACCGGGGAGCTGTTTTTT. The chain combines TRBV4-1 with TRBJ2-2, with 14 bases matching TRBD2. The CDR3 totals 18 residues. The J segment lost 4 bases and the V segment lost 2 bases, leaving 6 bases of the junction unmatched. Germline-derived CDR1 and CDR2 are MGHRA and YSYEKL.

This clone was found many times. The chain combines TRBV7-9 with TRBJ2-5, with 9 positions matching TRBD1. The CDR3 contains 15 residues. The V and J ends lost 2 bases and 3 bases, in that order; junction bases with no gene match: 4. The germline V gene encodes CDR1 SEHNR and CDR2 FQNEAQ (reference sequence). CDR3 in DNA: TGTGCCAGCAGCTTACGAGACAGGGGGAAAGAGACCCAGTACTTC. Amino acids: CASSLRDRGKETQYF.

This clone has at least ten counts. The V and J genes are TRBV27 and TRBJ2-1; TRBD1 matches 7 bases. Per the germline V gene, CDR1 is MNHEY and CDR2 is SMNVEV (reference sequence). The CDR3 has 15 amino acids. Trimming cost V 5 bases and J 2 bases; bases outside gene matches: 6. Here the CDR3 reads CASSPGTVPYNEQFF. The DNA for the CDR3 is TGTGCCAGCAGTCCCGGGACAGTACCCTACAATGAGCAGTTCTTC.

This clone was observed at least ten times. Other DNA sequences from this sample encode an identical CDR3 as well. This chain joins TRBV7-2 and TRBJ2-3, with 10 bases fitting TRBD2. J lost 3 bases, V lost 5 bases, and 5 bases had no gene match. The CDR3 has 15 amino acids. CDR1 SGHTA and CDR2 FQGNSA come from the germline V gene. The CDR3 protein is CASSTAGGPTDTQYF. CDR3 nucleotides: TGTGCCAGCAGCACAGCGGGAGGGCCAACAGATACGCAGTATTTT.

Many counts were recorded for this clone. The V and J genes are TRBV20-1 and TRBJ2-1; D gene uncertain. CDR1 is DFQATT, CDR2 SNEGSKA, per germline (reference sequence). The CDR3 length is 15 residues. The V and J ends lost 2 bases and 0 bases respectively, with 11 bases between them. Written as DNA, the CDR3 is TGCAGTGCTAGACGGGCGGAAGGCTCCTACAATGAGCAGTTCTTC. This gives the protein CSARRAEGSYNEQFF.

In this sample, this clone turned up a few times. One end of the junction does not line up with germline, which may come from a read error. This sequence joins TRBV27 and TRBJ2-2, with unresolved D. Germline CDR1 and CDR2: MNHEY and SMNVEV (reference sequence). The CDR3 is 15 residues long. CDR3 nucleotides: TGTGCCAGCAGTTTCCAGTGGGTTACCACCGGTGAGCTGTTTTTT. Protein: CASSFQWVTTGELFF.

By share, this clone ranks as medium-sized (0.01 to 0.1%). This chain uses TRBV28 with TRBJ2-7; TRBD1 agrees at 9 bases. The CDR3 loop spans 14 amino acids. Trimming cost V 2 bases and J 3 bases; bases outside gene matches: 2. From germline, CDR1 is MDHEN and CDR2 SYDVKM. CDR3 DNA sequence: TGTGCCAGCAGTTTACCGGGACAGGGCTACGAGCAGTACTTC. It yields the protein CASSLPGQGYEQYF.

This chain links TRBV6-2 or TRBV6-3 with TRBJ2-7; maybe TRBD1 (5 bases). The CDR3 covers 13 residues. The germline gives CDR1 MNHEY, CDR2 SVGEGT. Between the trimmed V and J ends, which lost 6 bases and 3 bases, there was a span of 12 bases. The CDR3: CASRTREGYEQYF. The CDR3 region has the DNA TGTGCCAGCAGAACCAGGGAAGGCTACGAGCAGTACTTC.

In its sample, this clone was seen a few times. The chain is built from TRBV18 and TRBJ2-5, with TRBD1 as a possible D gene (5 bases). CDR1 and CDR2 from the germline V gene are KGHSH and LQKENI. Trimming cost V 4 bases and J 3 bases, with 6 bases left between them. The CDR3 totals 12 residues. CDR3 protein: CASSQGEETQYF. CDR3 bases: TGTGCCAGCTCACAAGGGGAAGAGACCCAGTACTTC.

This clone has just a few counts. The rearrangement uses TRBV29-1 and TRBJ2-5; TRBD2 matches at 7 bases. Per the germline V gene, CDR1 is SQVTM and CDR2 is ANQGSEA. The CDR3 totals 16 residues. CDR3 in amino acids: CIAGTTSWTGGGTQYF. In nucleotides, the CDR3 is TGCATCGCCGGGACGACTAGCTGGACGGGTGGGGGGACCCAGTACTTC.

CDR3 protein: CASSFETSRAEQYF. In nucleotides, the CDR3 is TGTGCCAGCAGCTTCGAGACTTCTAGGGCCGAGCAGTACTTC. The chain couples TRBV7-9 to TRBJ2-7; unclear D gene. The CDR3 length is 14 residues. CDR1 and CDR2 from the germline V gene are SEHNR and FQNEAQ (reference sequence). V shed 3 bases and J shed 6 bases, with 15 bases lying between them.

At least ten counts were recorded for this clone. J is TRBJ2-7 and V is TRBV24-1, with D uncertain. CDR3 length equals 12 residues. Germline V CDR1 and CDR2: KGHDR, SFDVKD. The V gene lost 6 bases and the J gene lost 1 base, with 6 bases spanning the gap. The CDR3 DNA reads as TGTGCCACCAGTCCCGGATCCTACGAGCAGTACTTC. It yields the protein CATSPGSYEQYF.

A few counts support this clone. One end of the junction does not line up with germline, which may come from a read error. The V gene is TRBV7-2, the J gene TRBJ1-2, with 7 positions matching TRBD1. CDR3 size: 17 residues. From germline, CDR1 is SGHTA and CDR2 FQGNSA. In DNA, the CDR3 is TGTGCCGGCAGCTTAGCGACAGGGTATGATCGGGACTATGGCTACACCTTC. Translating gives CAGSLATGYDRDYGYTF.

This clone was seen a few times. A much larger clone lies a single base off, so this may be a read error. Other nucleotide sequences in the sample specify the same CDR3. The CDR3 region is CSVQSTSTDTQYF. CDR3 DNA: TGCAGCGTCCAATCAACTAGCACCGATACGCAGTATTTT. The V call is TRBV29-1, the J call TRBJ2-3, with D perhaps TRBD2 (6 bases). Germline V gene data show CDR1 as SQVTM and CDR2 as ANQGSEA. This CDR3 is 13 amino acids long.

At least ten counts were recorded for this clone. This chain's CDR3 is CASSLSTGGRGETQYF. The CDR3 nucleotides read TGTGCCAGCAGTTTATCCACAGGGGGCAGGGGAGAGACCCAGTACTTC. The chain joins TRBV28 to TRBJ2-5; 9 bases agree with TRBD1. Trimming at V came to 1 base and at J to 4 bases, leaving 7 bases not matched to a gene. Looked up from germline, CDR1 is MDHEN and CDR2 is SYDVKM. This CDR3 is built from 16 residues.